This is a list of T cell receptor beta chains from one sample in a study of T cells in narcolepsy. Produced via immunoSEQ multiplex PCR; TCRdb's table is partial and in-frame only. The sample has fewer than 35,000 clones, around 83% seen once; the top ten hold just under 2.5%. Sequenced material: CD45RA- memory CD4+ T cells from PBMCs. All receptors come from a human donor with narcolepsy. Both conserved end residues are part of each CDR3. A D gene is named only where the DNA matches it firmly. Part of the rows lack a size; the others show once, few, many or a class for expanded clones.

d_call j_call clone_size v_call cdr3_nt cdr3_aa
NA TRBJ2-7 NA TRBV28 TGTGCCAGCAAGGCTCAGTACTTGACCTACGAGCAGTACTTC CASKAQYLTYEQYF
TRBD1 TRBJ1-1 once TRBV6-1 TGTGCCAGCAGTGTCACCATGGGACAGGGACGACCTGAAGCTTTCTTT CASSVTMGQGRPEAFF
NA TRBJ2-7 NA TRBV6-5 TGTGCCAGCAGTTACTCCGACAGCTACGAGCAGTACTTC CASSYSDSYEQYF
NA TRBJ2-7 NA TRBV6-5 TGTGCCAGCAGAACAGGTTCCGAGCAGTACTTC CASRTGSEQYF
NA TRBJ1-3 few TRBV27 TGTGCCAGCAGCCGGACAGTTTCTGGAAACACCATATATTTT CASSRTVSGNTIYF
NA TRBJ1-2 NA TRBV7-9 TGTGCCAGCAGCCTTCAACAGGGAGCTAACTATGGCTACACCTTC CASSLQQGANYGYTF
TRBD2 TRBJ2-7 once TRBV28 TGTGCCAGCACCAGGACTAGCCTTACCGTCGAGCAGTACTTC CASTRTSLTVEQYF
NA TRBJ2-7 NA TRBV30 TGTGCCTGGAGTGTAGGGACCGAAACCTACGAGCAGTACTTC CAWSVGTETYEQYF
NA TRBJ1-5 few TRBV19 TGTGCCAGTAGTACCACGGGGGATAGCAATCAGCCCCAGCATTTT CASSTTGDSNQPQHF
NA TRBJ2-3 NA TRBV6-1 TGTGCCAGCCAATGGGACCTCCCTAGCACAGATACGCAGTATTTT CASQWDLPSTDTQYF
TRBD1 TRBJ2-6 NA TRBV2 TGTGCCAGCATTTCTCGGACAGGGCTAACTGGGGCCAACGTCCTGACTTTC CASISRTGLTGANVLTF
TRBD1 TRBJ2-6 once TRBV2 TGTGCCAGCAGGGGACAGGTAACCGGGGCCAACGTCCTGACTTTC CASRGQVTGANVLTF
NA TRBJ1-4 NA TRBV5-1 TGCGCCAGCAGCTTAACGGGGAATAATGAAAAACTGTTTTTT CASSLTGNNEKLFF
TRBD1 TRBJ2-7 NA TRBV11-3 TGTGCCAGCAGTCGACAGGGGAGCTCCTACGAGCAGTACTTC CASSRQGSSYEQYF
TRBD1 TRBJ1-1 NA TRBV6-6 TGTGCCAGCAGCCAGGGGGGGAACACTGAAGCTTTCTTT CASSQGGNTEAFF
NA TRBJ2-6 NA TRBV27 TGTGCCAGCAGTTTATATGGGGCCAACGTCCTGACTTTC CASSLYGANVLTF
TRBD1 TRBJ1-4 NA TRBV6-5 TGTGCCAGCAGTTACGGGGACAGTAATGAAAAACTGTTTTTT CASSYGDSNEKLFF
NA TRBJ2-3 NA TRBV7-3 TGTGCCAGCAGCCAGGAGGGGGGGGACACAGATACGCAGTATTTT CASSQEGGDTDTQYF
NA TRBJ1-1 NA TRBV6-6 TGTGCCAGCAGCAAAGACGCGGGCGGAGCTTATGTAGCTTTCTTT CASSKDAGGAYVAFF
TRBD1 TRBJ1-1 once TRBV7-9 TGTGCCAGCAGCATGGACAGGACGTCTCCTAAAGCTTTCTTT CASSMDRTSPKAFF
TRBD1 TRBJ1-2 once TRBV6-1 TGTGCCAGCAGTATAGGACAGGAGTTCTATGGCTACACCTTC CASSIGQEFYGYTF
NA TRBJ2-7 NA TRBV7-7 TGTGCCAGCAGCCGAACAACCTCCGAGCAGTACTTC CASSRTTSEQYF
TRBD1 TRBJ1-1 NA TRBV27 TGTGCCAGCAGTGCTTTCGCTTCCGGGACAGGGGCTGAAGCTTTCTTT CASSAFASGTGAEAFF
NA TRBJ1-2 NA TRBV4-1 TGCGCCAGCAGCCACCTAGATATGGGGTTTGTCTATGGCTACACCTTC CASSHLDMGFVYGYTF
NA TRBJ1-2 NA TRBV30 TGTGCCTGGAGTTGGGGGGAATATGGCTACACCTTC CAWSWGEYGYTF
TRBD1 TRBJ2-7 NA TRBV7-2 TGTGCCAGCAGCCCCTTTCAGGGGGCTTACGAGCAGTACTTC CASSPFQGAYEQYF
NA TRBJ2-5 few TRBV11-3 TGTGCCAGCAGCTTAGGTCGGGGACCCCAAGAGACCCAGTACTTC CASSLGRGPQETQYF
NA TRBJ2-7 NA TRBV6-1 TGTGCCAGCAGTACAGGGACGGGTTCCTACGAGCAGTACTTC CASSTGTGSYEQYF
NA TRBJ2-7 NA TRBV19 TGTGCCCCCAGGGGGGCTAGCGACGGCTACGAGCAGTACTTC CAPRGASDGYEQYF
NA TRBJ2-5 NA TRBV28 TGTGCCAGCAGTGATCATACTCGGGTGGCGACCCAGTACTTC CASSDHTRVATQYF
NA TRBJ2-3 NA TRBV6-1 TGTGCCAGCAGTAGCGGGCACACAGATACGCAGTATTTT CASSSGHTDTQYF
NA TRBJ1-2 NA TRBV15 TGTGCCACCAGCTCCAACAGGGTTGGCTACACCTTC CATSSNRVGYTF
TRBD1 TRBJ1-6 NA TRBV7-2 TGTGCCAGCAGCTTAGGGGGACAGTTGACTTCACCCCTCCACTTT CASSLGGQLTSPLHF
NA TRBJ1-1 NA TRBV5-4 TGTGCCAGCAGCCGAGAAACCTCGAACACTGAAGCTTTCTTT CASSRETSNTEAFF
TRBD1 TRBJ2-3 NA TRBV6-1 TGTGCCAGCAGAGACGGGACAGGGCGAGATACGCAGTATTTT CASRDGTGRDTQYF
NA TRBJ2-2 NA TRBV6-5 TGTGCCAGCAGTTACCTCTACAACACCGGGGAGCTGTTTTTT CASSYLYNTGELFF
NA TRBJ1-1 few TRBV11-2 TGTGCCAGCAGCCGAGACCGGGGCACTGAAGCTTTCTTT CASSRDRGTEAFF
NA TRBJ1-4 once TRBV19 TGTGCCAGTAAAGACAGGTGGAGGTCAACTAATGAAAAACTGTTTTTT CASKDRWRSTNEKLFF
NA TRBJ2-1 NA TRBV7-3 TGTGCCAGCAGCCAAAGTATGACTCGTTACAATGAGCAGTTCTTC CASSQSMTRYNEQFF
NA TRBJ2-2 NA TRBV9 TGTGCCAGCAGCGTACGCGGTGACATGAACACCGGGGAGCTGTTTTTT CASSVRGDMNTGELFF
NA TRBJ1-2 few TRBV7-2 TGTGCCAGCAGCTTAGTTTCGGAGGCAGGAGGCTACACCTTC CASSLVSEAGGYTF
NA TRBJ1-2 NA TRBV29-1 TGCAGCGTTGCTCATCTTACAGGGTACGATGGCTACACCTTC CSVAHLTGYDGYTF
TRBD2 TRBJ2-7 NA TRBV5-4 TGTGCCAGCAGCCCTGACCCGCGGGGGAACTACGAGCAGTACTTC CASSPDPRGNYEQYF
NA TRBJ2-7 NA TRBV4-1 TGCGCCAGCAGCCAAGATTGGCGCGGCCTCGACTACGAGCAGTACTTC CASSQDWRGLDYEQYF
NA TRBJ2-3 NA TRBV21-1 TGTGCCAGCAAAGAGCAGCGGCCGCCGGCGGGGGCCCACTTAAGGTATAAGGCAGATACGCAGTATTTT CASKEQRPPAGAHLRYKADTQYF
TRBD2 TRBJ2-1 NA TRBV6-5 TGTGCCAGCAGTTATTCGACTAGCGGGAGGGACAATGAGCAGTTCTTC CASSYSTSGRDNEQFF
NA TRBJ2-7 NA TRBV5-1 TGCGCCAGCAGCCCGGGCCAAGCACCCTACGAGCAGTACTTC CASSPGQAPYEQYF
NA TRBJ2-3 NA TRBV29-1 TGCAGCGCCCCGGTAGGGACCCATGTGGATACGCAGTATTTT CSAPVGTHVDTQYF
NA TRBJ2-2 NA TRBV19 TGTGCCAGTACTGGACACCCGCGATTAGGCGGGGAGCTGTTTTTT CASTGHPRLGGELFF